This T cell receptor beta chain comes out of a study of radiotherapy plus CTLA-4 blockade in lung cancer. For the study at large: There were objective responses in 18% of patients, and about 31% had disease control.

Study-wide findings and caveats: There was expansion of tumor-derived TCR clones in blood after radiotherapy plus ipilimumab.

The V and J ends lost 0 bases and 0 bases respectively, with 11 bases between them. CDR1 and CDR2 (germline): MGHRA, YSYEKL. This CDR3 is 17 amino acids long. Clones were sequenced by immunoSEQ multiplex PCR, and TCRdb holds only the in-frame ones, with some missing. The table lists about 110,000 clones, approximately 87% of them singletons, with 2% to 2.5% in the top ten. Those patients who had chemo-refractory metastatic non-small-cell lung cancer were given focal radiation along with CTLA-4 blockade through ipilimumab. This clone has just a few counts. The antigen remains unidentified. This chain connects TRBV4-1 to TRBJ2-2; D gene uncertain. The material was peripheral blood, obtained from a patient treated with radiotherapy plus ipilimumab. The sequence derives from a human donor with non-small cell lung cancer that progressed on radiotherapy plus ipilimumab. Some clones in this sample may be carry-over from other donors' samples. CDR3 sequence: CASSQEATPPNTGELFF. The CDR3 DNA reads TGCGCCAGCAGCCAAGAAGCAACCCCCCCGAACACCGGGGAGCTGTTTTTT.